One T cell receptor (beta chain) is described in this entry. Method: immunoSEQ multiplex PCR; TCRdb's copy keeps in-frame clones and lacks some. The data hold 120,000 to 150,000 clones, with roughly 89% observed a single time. This sample stems from a study of blood T cell repertoires in COVID-19. Germline-derived CDR1 and CDR2 are LGHDT and YNNKEL (reference sequence). With V trimmed by 4 bases and J by 5 bases, 6 bases remained unmatched. The CDR3 runs 15 residues. This chain links TRBV3-1 (or the pseudogene TRBV3-2) with TRBJ1-4; TRBD1 matches 8 bases. Input material: PBMCs or T cells enriched from blood (not recorded which). The sequence was collected from a woman aged 50 to 65 who had been exposed to COVID-19. In DNA form, the CDR3 reads TGTGCCAGCAGCCCACGACAGGGGATAAATGAAAAACTGTTTTTT. Amino acids: CASSPRQGINEKLFF.